These T cell receptor beta chains were read from a single sample in a study of vaccination and CD4 T cells after COVID-19. These receptors have no known antigen. Each CDR3 protein gets one entry after TCRdb re-called the PCR reads with MiXCR. Counted here are roughly 9,000 distinct CDR3 sequences, 45% to 55% occurring once; the ten biggest clones make up 25% to 30%. Sequenced material: CD4+ T cells from blood, cultured in vitro. The receptors derive from a human donor in good health. The CDR3 runs from the conserved cysteine through the conserved F or W. The D gene is left open where the match is weak. Only part of the rows carry a size: once, few, many, or a class if the clone is expanded.

J gene: TRBJ1-2; V gene: TRBV7-9; clone size: few; D gene: -; CDR3 DNA: TGTGCCAGCAGCCCCGGACTCAACTATGGCTACACCTTC; CDR3 protein: CASSPGLNYGYTF
J gene: TRBJ1-2; V gene: TRBV20-1; clone size: -; D gene: -; CDR3 DNA: TGCAGTGCTGACCCCAGACGAGGGGGCTACACCTTC; CDR3 protein: CSADPRRGGYTF
J gene: TRBJ1-2; V gene: TRBV20-1; clone size: -; D gene: -; CDR3 DNA: TGCAGTGCTAGAGATACGGGGGCGCGGGGCTACACCTTC; CDR3 protein: CSARDTGARGYTF
J gene: TRBJ1-3; V gene: TRBV20-1; clone size: -; D gene: -; CDR3 DNA: TGCAGTGCTAGAGATTATTTCTTATTCGGGGAAGGGGGGAACACCATATATTTT; CDR3 protein: CSARDYFLFGEGGNTIYF
J gene: TRBJ1-3; V gene: TRBV12-3/TRBV12-4; clone size: -; D gene: -; CDR3 DNA: TGTGCCAGCAGATACAGGGTCCGCTCTGGAAACACCATATATTTT; CDR3 protein: CASRYRVRSGNTIYF
J gene: TRBJ1-1; V gene: TRBV12-3/TRBV12-4; clone size: -; D gene: TRBD1; CDR3 DNA: TGTGCCAGCAGTCGACAGGGGGATGGCACTGAAGCTTTCTTT; CDR3 protein: CASSRQGDGTEAFF
J gene: TRBJ2-3; V gene: TRBV7-2; clone size: few; D gene: -; CDR3 DNA: TGTGCCAGCAGCTTATGGGTCAGTTCAGATACGCAGTATTTT; CDR3 protein: CASSLWVSSDTQYF
J gene: TRBJ1-4; V gene: TRBV27; clone size: -; D gene: TRBD1; CDR3 DNA: TGTGCCAGCTATTCTATCGGACAGGGGGGGAATGAAAAACTGTTTTTT; CDR3 protein: CASYSIGQGGNEKLFF
J gene: TRBJ1-2; V gene: TRBV28; clone size: -; D gene: TRBD1; CDR3 DNA: TGTGCCAGCACGGACAGGAAAGGCTATGGCTACACCTTC; CDR3 protein: CASTDRKGYGYTF
J gene: TRBJ1-1; V gene: TRBV19; clone size: few; D gene: -; CDR3 DNA: TGTGCCAGTAGTATAATCGGGGAGGGCCGAGGAATCACTGAAGCTTTCTTT; CDR3 protein: CASSIIGEGRGITEAFF
J gene: TRBJ1-2; V gene: TRBV7-8; clone size: -; D gene: -; CDR3 DNA: TGTGCCAGCAGCTTAGTTGAGGCGGGTCTGGCTGGCTACACCTTC; CDR3 protein: CASSLVEAGLAGYTF
J gene: TRBJ1-6; V gene: TRBV5-1; clone size: few; D gene: -; CDR3 DNA: TGCGCCAGCAGCTTCGCAGGGCCGAATTCACCCCTCCACTTT; CDR3 protein: CASSFAGPNSPLHF
J gene: TRBJ1-5; V gene: TRBV2; clone size: few; D gene: TRBD1; CDR3 DNA: TGTGCCAGCAGTACGCAGACAGGGGGATTCGGCAATCAGCCCCAGCATTTT; CDR3 protein: CASSTQTGGFGNQPQHF
J gene: TRBJ1-2; V gene: TRBV5-5; clone size: -; D gene: -; CDR3 DNA: TGTGCCAGCAGCTGGCCGGGACATAAAAACTATGGCTACACCTTC; CDR3 protein: CASSWPGHKNYGYTF
J gene: TRBJ2-7; V gene: TRBV27; clone size: few; D gene: TRBD1; CDR3 DNA: TGTGCCAGCAGTTCCCAGGGACAGGTGTCCTCCTACGAGCAGTACTTC; CDR3 protein: CASSSQGQVSSYEQYF
J gene: TRBJ2-1; V gene: TRBV7-8; clone size: -; D gene: -; CDR3 DNA: TGTGCCAGCAGCTCCAGCCGACAGAGCTCCTACAATGAGCAGTTCTTC; CDR3 protein: CASSSSRQSSYNEQFF
J gene: TRBJ2-3; V gene: TRBV20-1; clone size: few; D gene: TRBD2; CDR3 DNA: TGCAGTCCCCGCTACATAGCGGGGAGAACCACGCAGTATTTT; CDR3 protein: CSPRYIAGRTTQYF
J gene: TRBJ1-2; V gene: TRBV11-2; clone size: -; D gene: -; CDR3 DNA: TGTGCCAGCAGCTTAGTTCATGAGGGCTTCGGCTACACCTTC; CDR3 protein: CASSLVHEGFGYTF
J gene: TRBJ2-2; V gene: TRBV19; clone size: -; D gene: TRBD1; CDR3 DNA: TGTGCCAGTAGTCAACAGGGGAAGAGGAGGTACACCGGGGAGCTGTTTTTT; CDR3 protein: CASSQQGKRRYTGELFF
J gene: TRBJ1-6; V gene: TRBV11-1; clone size: -; D gene: -; CDR3 DNA: TGTGCCAGCACCGCCGGGGCCCCTGAGTCACCCCTCCACTTT; CDR3 protein: CASTAGAPESPLHF
J gene: TRBJ2-3; V gene: TRBV7-9; clone size: -; D gene: -; CDR3 DNA: TGCGGTGGGGCACCGAGCGCCGATACGCAGTATTTT; CDR3 protein: CGGAPSADTQYF
J gene: TRBJ2-1; V gene: TRBV20-1; clone size: -; D gene: TRBD1; CDR3 DNA: TGCAGTGCTAGAGCCAACCGGGACAGACACAATGAGCAGTTCTTC; CDR3 protein: CSARANRDRHNEQFF
J gene: TRBJ1-2; V gene: TRBV27; clone size: few; D gene: TRBD1; CDR3 DNA: TGTGCCAGCAGTCCGAAACAGGGGGCTGGGTATGGCTACACCTTC; CDR3 protein: CASSPKQGAGYGYTF
J gene: TRBJ2-7; V gene: TRBV6-5; clone size: once; D gene: TRBD2; CDR3 DNA: TGTGCCAGCAGTTACGACGGTAGCGGGAAATACGAGCAGTACTTC; CDR3 protein: CASSYDGSGKYEQYF
J gene: TRBJ1-5; V gene: TRBV19; clone size: -; D gene: TRBD1; CDR3 DNA: TGTGCCACCTCCGACAGGGGGGGATATAGCAATCAGCCCCAGCATTTT; CDR3 protein: CATSDRGGYSNQPQHF
J gene: TRBJ2-3; V gene: TRBV7-2; clone size: few; D gene: TRBD2; CDR3 DNA: TGTGCCAGCAGCTTAGCCGGGACTAGCAGCACAGATACGCAGTATTTT; CDR3 protein: CASSLAGTSSTDTQYF
J gene: TRBJ2-7; V gene: TRBV29-1; clone size: -; D gene: TRBD1; CDR3 DNA: TGCAGCGTTGAGTCGGGGACAGGTCTCCCCTCCGAGCAGTACTTC; CDR3 protein: CSVESGTGLPSEQYF
J gene: TRBJ2-7; V gene: TRBV2; clone size: -; D gene: TRBD2; CDR3 DNA: TGTGCCAGCAGAAGGGGACTAGCGGGAGCAAACGAGCAGTACTTC; CDR3 protein: CASRRGLAGANEQYF
J gene: TRBJ2-5; V gene: TRBV29-1; clone size: -; D gene: -; CDR3 DNA: TGCAGCGTTGAAGAGGGGCTGGAAGAGACCCAGTACTTC; CDR3 protein: CSVEEGLEETQYF
J gene: TRBJ2-1; V gene: TRBV6-1; clone size: -; D gene: -; CDR3 DNA: TGTGCCAGCAGTGAGAGATACAATGAGCAGTTCTTC; CDR3 protein: CASSERYNEQFF
J gene: TRBJ1-2; V gene: TRBV7-2; clone size: -; D gene: TRBD1; CDR3 DNA: TGTGCCAGCAGCTCCCGGACAGGGCCCGGGTTTATGCGTTTC; CDR3 protein: CASSSRTGPGFMRF
J gene: TRBJ2-6; V gene: TRBV5-1; clone size: -; D gene: -; CDR3 DNA: TGCGCCAGCAGCAGGGCTGGGGCCAACGTCCTGACTTTC; CDR3 protein: CASSRAGANVLTF
J gene: TRBJ1-2; V gene: TRBV7-9; clone size: few; D gene: -; CDR3 DNA: TGTGCCAGCAGCTACGAAGGGACGCAGGGTGGCTACACCTTC; CDR3 protein: CASSYEGTQGGYTF
J gene: TRBJ2-5; V gene: TRBV2; clone size: -; D gene: TRBD2; CDR3 DNA: TGTGCCAGCAGTTATACCACTAGCGGGGGGATACAAGAGACCCAGTACTTC; CDR3 protein: CASSYTTSGGIQETQYF
J gene: TRBJ1-5; V gene: TRBV6-1; clone size: few; D gene: -; CDR3 DNA: TGTGCCAGCAAAGAGCCATATAGCAATCAGCCCCAGCATTTT; CDR3 protein: CASKEPYSNQPQHF
J gene: TRBJ2-7; V gene: TRBV5-2; clone size: -; D gene: -; CDR3 DNA: TGCGCCAGCAGCCTCTTTGAGGAGCAGTACTTC; CDR3 protein: CASSLFEEQYF
J gene: TRBJ2-2; V gene: TRBV7-2; clone size: few; D gene: -; CDR3 DNA: TGTGCCAGCAGCTTAGCGTTGGGGCTGTTCGCCGGGGAGCTGTTTTTT; CDR3 protein: CASSLALGLFAGELFF
J gene: TRBJ1-2; V gene: TRBV2; clone size: -; D gene: TRBD1; CDR3 DNA: TGTGCCAGCAGTGAAGCGGGGCCGGGACAGGGGGCCGTAGGCTACACCTTC; CDR3 protein: CASSEAGPGQGAVGYTF
J gene: TRBJ2-3; V gene: TRBV20-1; clone size: -; D gene: -; CDR3 DNA: TGCAGTGCTAGAGATCCCGCAGTCCCTGATACGCAGTATTTT; CDR3 protein: CSARDPAVPDTQYF
J gene: TRBJ1-5; V gene: TRBV28; clone size: -; D gene: TRBD1; CDR3 DNA: TGTGCCAGCAGGGAACCGGGACAGGTCAATCAGCCCCAGCATTTT; CDR3 protein: CASREPGQVNQPQHF
J gene: TRBJ2-1; V gene: TRBV7-2; clone size: -; D gene: TRBD2; CDR3 DNA: TGTGCCAGCAGCTTTCGGACTAGCGGACACAATGAGCAGTTCTTC; CDR3 protein: CASSFRTSGHNEQFF
J gene: TRBJ1-4; V gene: TRBV28; clone size: -; D gene: -; CDR3 DNA: TGTGCCAGCCTCCGGCAGCAGAATGAAAAACTGTTTTTT; CDR3 protein: CASLRQQNEKLFF
J gene: TRBJ1-1; V gene: TRBV6-5; clone size: -; D gene: TRBD1; CDR3 DNA: TGTGCCAGCAGTTCGCCGGGACAGGAAGCTTTCTTT; CDR3 protein: CASSSPGQEAFF
J gene: TRBJ2-1; V gene: TRBV2; clone size: -; D gene: -; CDR3 DNA: TGTGCCAGCAGGGACAACAGACTTGCCAATGAGCAGTTCTTC; CDR3 protein: CASRDNRLANEQFF
J gene: TRBJ2-7; V gene: TRBV20-1; clone size: -; D gene: -; CDR3 DNA: TGCAGTGCTACCACGGGAGAAACCTACGAGCAGTACTTC; CDR3 protein: CSATTGETYEQYF
J gene: TRBJ1-3; V gene: TRBV10-3; clone size: -; D gene: -; CDR3 DNA: TGTGCCATCAGTGTCAAGCCTTCCTCTACAGGAAACACCATATATTTT; CDR3 protein: CAISVKPSSTGNTIYF
J gene: TRBJ1-1; V gene: TRBV29-1; clone size: -; D gene: -; CDR3 DNA: TGCAGCGTAATTACAGGGTTGGGCACTGAAGCTTTCTTT; CDR3 protein: CSVITGLGTEAFF
J gene: TRBJ2-7; V gene: TRBV6-1; clone size: -; D gene: TRBD1; CDR3 DNA: TGTGCCAGCAGTGATACAGGGGCTCTCGAGCAGTACTTC; CDR3 protein: CASSDTGALEQYF
J gene: TRBJ1-4; V gene: TRBV28; clone size: -; D gene: TRBD1; CDR3 DNA: TGTGCCAGCAGCAACACAGGGGGCCGGGCAACTAATGAAAAACTGTTTTTT; CDR3 protein: CASSNTGGRATNEKLFF
J gene: TRBJ2-4; V gene: TRBV15; clone size: -; D gene: TRBD1; CDR3 DNA: TGTGCCACCAGCACTAGGACAGGGATAAACATTCAGTACTTC; CDR3 protein: CATSTRTGINIQYF